This TCR beta chain appears in the sequencing data of a study of blood T cell repertoires in COVID-19. The germline CDR1 and CDR2 sequences are SGHVS and FNYEAQ. CDR3 length equals 14 residues. V was clipped by 5 bases and J by 0 bases, with 8 bases between them. Data came from immunoSEQ multiplex PCR; TCRdb stores just in-frame clones and leaves some out. The sample yields fewer than 120,000 clones, roughly 87% seen once. The sequenced sample was peripheral blood. This clonotype originated in a human donor in a cohort sampled during active COVID-19. The gene calls are TRBV7-6 and TRBJ1-3; maybe TRBD1 (6 bases). The CDR3 protein is CASSQGISGNTIYF. CDR3 in DNA: TGTGCCAGCAGCCAGGGGATCTCTGGAAACACCATATATTTT.